This TCR beta chain was sequenced during a study of T cell repertoires in aging, cancer and after chemotherapy. Across the study: Donor ages fell into six groups from 30 or younger up to 70 or older. Pre- and post-chemotherapy samples were paired from glioblastoma patients treated with temozolomide-based therapy.

A mixed TRB-A/B primer pool amplified rearranged TRB by multiplex touch-down PCR. TCRdb reanalysed the multiplex PCR reads using MiXCR and keeps one entry per CDR3 protein. This sample carries a few thousand distinct CDR3 sequences, almost 60% of them seen once, and the ten largest clones take approximately 35%. Peripheral blood genomic DNA, not sorted cells or RNA, was the template. This CDR3 is 17 amino acids long. V shed 4 bases and J 1 base; nucleotides not matched to a gene: 12. Germline V CDR1 and CDR2: ENHRY, SYGVKD. The clonotype comes from a human donor with a solid tumor. J is TRBJ1-1 and V is TRBV10-3, with 7 nucleotides matching TRBD1. Specimen: blood. The CDR3: CAISGGQTLEGNTEAFF. The CDR3, as DNA: TGTGCCATCAGTGGGGGACAGACTCTTGAAGGGAACACTGAAGCTTTCTTT.